Listed below are T cell receptor beta chains from one sample, sequenced in a study of cytomegalovirus exposure and HLA in healthy donors. TCRdb keeps only in-frame clones here, not all; method: immunoSEQ multiplex PCR. In the table there are about 170,000 clones, roughly 85% of which are singletons. Sequencing input: PBMCs. The source of these receptors is a man aged 40-49 years in good health and CMV-seropositive. Each CDR3 is given with its conserved first and last residue. A D gene is named only where the DNA matches it firmly. Expanded clones are given a class, and other clones once, few, many or no size at all.

>NA|NA|TRBJ2-1|14|TRBV7-8
CASSASRRNNEQFF
TGTGCCAGCAGCGCGTCCCGCAGGAACAATGAGCAGTTCTTC
>TRBD1|NA|TRBJ1-2|15|TRBV19
CASSSPGQGGYGYTF
TGTGCCAGTAGTTCCCCGGGACAGGGTGGCTATGGCTACACCTTC
>NA|NA|TRBJ1-5|14|TRBV28
CASSKIPSDQPQHF
TGTGCCAGCAGTAAGATCCCTAGCGATCAGCCCCAGCATTTT
>NA|few|TRBJ1-1|14|TRBV11-3
CASSLSDSNTEAFF
TGTGCCAGCAGCTTATCAGACTCCAACACTGAAGCTTTCTTT
>NA|NA|TRBJ1-4|15|TRBV6-5
CASRPSTVVNEKLFF
TGTGCCAGCCGACCTTCGACAGTAGTTAATGAAAAACTGTTTTTT
>TRBD1|NA|TRBJ2-1|13|TRBV5-1
CASRGTDYNEQFF
TGCGCCAGCAGAGGGACAGATTACAATGAGCAGTTCTTC
>TRBD2|NA|TRBJ2-5|15|TRBV5-1
CASSLGLAGGETQYF
TGCGCCAGCAGCTTAGGACTAGCGGGAGGAGAGACCCAGTACTTC
>TRBD2|NA|TRBJ2-1|14|TRBV7-3
CASSYLAGGVEQFF
TGTGCCAGCAGCTATCTAGCGGGAGGGGTGGAGCAGTTCTTC
>TRBD2|NA|TRBJ2-2|16|TRBV9
CASSALAGTNTGELFF
TGTGCCAGCAGTGCCCTAGCGGGAACGAACACCGGGGAGCTGTTTTTT
>TRBD2|NA|TRBJ2-1|15|TRBV9
CASSISREGRNEQFF
TGTGCCAGCAGCATCTCGCGGGAGGGCCGCAATGAGCAGTTCTTC
>TRBD1|NA|TRBJ2-7|15|TRBV5-1
CASSGRDRFPYEQYF
TGCGCCAGCAGCGGCCGGGACAGGTTCCCCTACGAGCAGTACTTC
>TRBD1|NA|TRBJ1-1|14|TRBV30
CAWIVTGRNTEAFF
TGTGCCTGGATTGTGACAGGGCGGAACACTGAAGCTTTCTTT
>TRBD2|few|TRBJ2-3|15|TRBV2
CASSGTSGSTDTQYF
TGTGCCAGCAGTGGGACTAGCGGCAGCACAGATACGCAGTATTTT
>TRBD1|NA|TRBJ1-1|13|TRBV11-3
CASSSQTGTVAFF
TGTGCCAGCAGCTCTCAGACCGGGACAGTGGCTTTCTTT
>TRBD1|NA|TRBJ2-1|13|TRBV9
CASSETGGTEQFF
TGTGCCAGCAGCGAGACAGGGGGCACTGAGCAGTTCTTC
>NA|NA|TRBJ2-1|15|TRBV5-4
CASSPDSPNFNEQFF
TGTGCCAGCAGCCCGGACTCACCAAACTTTAATGAGCAGTTCTTC
>NA|NA|TRBJ1-5|14|TRBV28
CASSFGGSGQPQHF
TGTGCCAGCAGTTTTGGAGGGTCAGGGCAGCCCCAGCATTTT
>TRBD1|NA|TRBJ2-7|12|TRBV10-3
CASGQGWDEQYF
TGTGCCTCGGGACAGGGGTGGGACGAGCAGTACTTC
>NA|NA|TRBJ2-2|15|TRBV4-1
CASSSQVSNTGELFF
TGCGCCAGCAGCTCACAGGTTTCGAACACCGGGGAGCTGTTTTTT
>NA|NA|TRBJ1-2|14|TRBV28
CASSSGSPGVGYTF
TGTGCCAGCAGTAGTGGCAGCCCCGGGGTTGGCTACACCTTC
>TRBD1|NA|TRBJ2-7|14|TRBV6-1
CASSGGQVPYEQYF
TGTGCCAGCAGTGGGGGACAGGTTCCCTACGAGCAGTACTTC
>TRBD2|once|TRBJ2-1|16|TRBV7-9
CASRLTSGSRDNEQFF
TGTGCCAGCAGACTAACTAGCGGGAGTCGCGACAATGAGCAGTTCTTC
>NA|once|TRBJ2-7|13|TRBV6-5
CASSKSGIYEQYF
TGTGCCAGCAGTAAGTCAGGGATCTACGAGCAGTACTTC
>NA|NA|TRBJ2-3|14|TRBV18
CASSPGQFGDTQYF
TGTGCCAGCTCACCAGGTCAATTCGGAGATACGCAGTATTTT
>TRBD2|NA|TRBJ2-7|15|TRBV28
CASSLYASGSYEQYF
TGTGCCAGCAGTCTTTACGCTAGCGGGAGCTACGAGCAGTACTTC
>NA|NA|TRBJ2-7|11|TRBV11-2
CASSSLYEQYF
TGTGCCAGCAGTTCCCTCTACGAGCAGTACTTC
>TRBD2|NA|TRBJ2-1|16|TRBV5-5
CASLPLVAGVGNEQFF
TGTGCCAGCCTACCTCTGGTCGCGGGAGTTGGCAATGAGCAGTTCTTC
>NA|many|TRBJ2-1|13|TRBV10-2
CASSVSDYNEQFF
TGCGCCAGCAGTGTTAGCGACTACAATGAGCAGTTCTTC
>TRBD1|NA|TRBJ2-1|15|TRBV9
CASSQMGQGAFEQFF
TGTGCCAGCAGCCAGATGGGACAGGGGGCTTTTGAGCAGTTCTTC
>NA|few|TRBJ2-7|16|TRBV28
CASRLGLGGGSYEQYF
TGTGCCAGCAGACTGGGGTTGGGGGGTGGTTCCTACGAGCAGTACTTC
>NA|NA|TRBJ2-7|13|TRBV6-6
CASSYGQSYEQYF
TGTGCCAGCAGTTACGGGCAGAGCTACGAGCAGTACTTC
>NA|NA|TRBJ2-3|14|TRBV28
CASSLGGRTDTQYF
TGTGCCAGCAGTCTGGGGGGTAGGACAGATACGCAGTATTTT
>NA|NA|TRBJ1-4|15|TRBV5-4
CASSLSIARGEKLFF
TGTGCCAGCAGCTTGTCGATTGCCCGAGGGGAAAAACTGTTTTTT
>NA|NA|TRBJ2-3|13|TRBV6-5
CASRYQGTDTQYF
TGTGCCAGCAGATACCAGGGGACAGATACGCAGTATTTT
>TRBD2|NA|TRBJ2-1|16|TRBV5-4
CASSLGGRGSYNEQFF
TGTGCCAGCAGCTTGGGCGGGAGAGGGTCCTACAATGAGCAGTTCTTC
>NA|NA|TRBJ2-6|14|TRBV7-3
CASSLGSGANVLTF
TGTGCCAGCAGCCTAGGCTCTGGGGCCAACGTCCTGACTTTC
>TRBD2|once|TRBJ2-6|16|TRBV27
CASTRLAREGANVLTF
TGTGCCAGCACCAGACTAGCGAGAGAAGGGGCCAACGTCCTGACTTTC
>NA|NA|TRBJ2-1|12|TRBV7-2
CASSLTPREQFF
TGTGCCAGCAGCTTAACCCCTAGGGAGCAGTTCTTC
>NA|NA|TRBJ2-2|13|TRBV7-3
CASSFKNTGELFF
TGTGCCAGCAGCTTCAAGAACACCGGGGAGCTGTTTTTT
>NA|NA|TRBJ1-2|12|TRBV28
CASNLQDYGYTF
TGTGCCAGCAATTTACAGGACTATGGCTACACCTTC
>TRBD2|NA|TRBJ2-1|15|TRBV5-1
CASSSGLAEYNEQFF
TGCGCCAGCAGCTCGGGACTAGCGGAGTACAATGAGCAGTTCTTC